This TCR beta chain was identified during a study of cytomegalovirus exposure and HLA in healthy donors listed by TCRdb under 2017. With regard to the full study: In an earlier analysis of under 750 of the donors, roughly 300 Gb of sequence data and 100 million or so unique TCR beta sequences from 150 million to 200 million T cells were reported. In a later genetic analysis, genome-wide SNP genotypes for about three fifths of the roughly 670 donors were used, and that subset was treated as a discovery cohort. To predict cytomegalovirus infection status, the study combined high-throughput TCR immunosequencing, statistical association of individual TCRs with disease status, and machine learning. The later analysis used no new phenotypic data to find candidate immune exposures, relying instead on TCR beta sequences and their occurrence across donors. An early release covering roughly 640 HLA-typed donors comprised around 300 gigabases of sequencing data and 65 million to 100 million unique TCR sequences. Donor age, sex, ethnicity and CMV serostatus were compiled together with the repertoire data. Among about 390 genotyped donors of the cohort, an average of around 240,000 unique TCR beta nucleotide sequences were sequenced per donor, about a sixth of them non-productive. Class I and class II HLA loci were covered by the typing at four-digit resolution. Every discovery cohort repertoire had been produced on one sequencing platform. Using immunosequencing, the study profiled T cell repertoires from about 620 subjects and related those repertoires to cytomegalovirus serostatus. A handful of DR-DQ haplotypes were treated as single units for association and clustering because of strong linkage in the cohort. A later analysis re-analyzed previously published TCR beta repertoires from roughly 690 donors and added high-resolution HLA genotyping to study TCR occurrence patterns. To decide whether each TCR beta V gene segment behaved as functional or pseudogenic, an earlier analysis of fewer than 750 of the donors relied on high-throughput TCR beta sequencing. The number of typed donors differed by locus: about 629-630 for A, B, C, DRB1 and DQB1; 500 to 550 for DQA1; some 610 for DPA1; and some 470 for DPB1. Of the 300 to 450 genotyped donors, 81% were placed in the genetic ancestry cluster associated with self-reported Caucasian donors. In addition to the first cohort of 666 subjects, a separate validation cohort of around 110 different subjects was used. The study aimed to test whether cataloging public T cell receptors could reveal signatures of past pathogen exposure.

Study-level results and caveats: When HLA alleles, especially DR and DQ, strongly co-occurred, attributing TCR associations to individual alleles was difficult. While some public TCRs were present in many individuals, most TCR sequences turned up only very rarely across donors. A later analysis found that most CMV-associated TCR beta chains appeared HLA-restricted, with HLA associations seemingly driven largely by CMV exposure. Immune exposure information for the cohort was limited to CMV serostatus. A further reported finding was that TCR beta sequences accurately predicted the HLA-A and HLA-B alleles for most subjects in the first cohort. HLA typing was unavailable for some donors at each locus, so association tests used only the typed subset. Linkage disequilibrium might explain the correlated functional status among segregating V segments, but an unknown experimental factor could not be excluded. Sequencing depth was assumed to be roughly uniform across donors in the presence/absence analyses, though that assumption may not hold. A few of the identified cytomegalovirus-associated TCR beta chains were confirmed in vitro to be specific for cytomegalovirus antigens. A later analysis reported that several top co-occurrence clusters appeared linked to parvovirus B19, influenza, CMV and Epstein-Barr virus. In a later analysis, HLA-associated TCR beta chains showed more clonal expansion and lower generation probabilities than non-associated chains that were equally common. In a later analysis, the rate of TCR association differed among HLA loci, with DRB1 alleles having the most associated TCRs and HLA-C alleles having the fewest. Specific HLA alleles were associated with 16,951 TCR beta sequences at a false discovery rate of 0.05 in a later analysis. V-gene and J-gene trimming of TCR beta chains was associated with a missense DCLRE1C variant in a later genetic analysis, and the association was replicated in an independent cohort. A cluster of highly shared sequence variants was judged likely to be a technical artifact of the sequencing pipeline. In both the original and validation cohorts, the classifier was reported to diagnose cytomegalovirus status with high specificity and sensitivity. The study gave a list of under 200 TCR beta chains associated with cytomegalovirus. Because the 87-base-pair reads could not distinguish some IMGT-functional V segments, including TRBV6-2 and TRBV6-3, those segments were excluded. Only TCR beta chains were sequenced in this cohort, and the absence of alpha or paired-chain data limited detectable features. In an earlier analysis of 450 to 750 of the donors, most TCR beta V segments appeared in productive rearrangements about 87% or about 30% of the time, broadly matching IMGT annotations. Because counts were too low, roughly 18 rarely observed V segments, including chromosome 9 orphons, were left out of the earlier analysis of 500 to 750 of the donors. In a later genetic analysis, fewer N-insertions in productive TCRs were reported among donors in an Asian-associated ancestry cluster than the roughly 700-donor mean. It was suggested by the authors that the approach could potentially be generalized to other disease states and immunological phenotypes.

The cohort consisted of 600 or so healthy bone marrow donors. All cohort members were sampled while nominally healthy, although unrecorded immune exposures were likely present. The donor was CMV seronegative and belonged to the group of approximately 320 seronegative cohort members. A peripheral blood sample was provided by each donor, and peripheral blood mononuclear cells were used for TCR beta sequencing. The Qiagen DNeasy Blood Extraction Kit was used to extract genomic DNA from the blood cell samples. Concerning this clone: The clone's antigen remains unknown. No base quality values were provided; no much bigger clone lies one nucleotide off.

Libraries were built with the immunoSEQ multiplex PCR assay. The multiplex PCR relied on a mix of 60 forward primers for TCR Vbeta segments and 13 reverse primers for TCR Jbeta segments. A multiplex PCR assay on genomic DNA amplified the CDR3 region of rearranged TCR beta genes. On the Illumina HiSeq System, the amplified TCR beta libraries were sequenced as 87-base-pair reads. The original methods were these. Across the roughly 700 repertoires, a later analysis counted around 80 million unique TCR beta chains, 8.5 million to 12 million of which were shared by at least two donors. A nearest-neighbor algorithm error-corrected the raw reads and collapsed the reads into unique sequences, merging closely related sequences to remove PCR and sequencing errors. Alignment of CDR3 sequences to IMGT reference sequences was used to assign V, D and J gene segments. For a sequence to be retained, a match of at least six nucleotides to both a V gene segment and a J gene segment was required. A rearrangement was called productive if the CDR3 had no stop codons and remained in frame with V and J, and every other rearrangement was called non-productive. CDR3 was defined according to IMGT convention as the region running from the second conserved V-encoded cysteine to the conserved J-encoded phenylalanine. The earlier analysis of about 500 of the donors excluded sequences that lacked an unambiguous match to a single V gene segment. In an earlier analysis of approximately 550 of the donors, V segments were called functional above 56.7% productive rearrangements and were called segregating when the between-donor standard deviation exceeded 5%. A statistical classification framework was developed to diagnose cytomegalovirus status using the catalog of TCR beta chain sequences. V and J gene assignment, in a later analysis, came from comparing TCR nucleotide sequences with IMGT/GENE-DB human TR gene sequences. A later analysis assigned CDR3 sequences and most-parsimonious VDJ recombination scenarios with the TCRdist pipeline. A later analysis defined each TCR beta chain by its CDR3 amino acid sequence plus V-gene family, and excluded reads lacking a unique V-gene family. To address suspected cross-contamination and a sequencing artifact, a later analysis removed 592 highly shared, low-generation-probability nucleotide sequences. In a later analysis, a clonal expansion index was calculated for each public chain from normalized within-repertoire ranks of inferred template counts. Generation probabilities in a later analysis came from a VDJ recombination model fitted to out-of-frame rearrangements, and those results were checked against IGoR. In a later analysis, hypergeometric tests were used to score TCR-TCR, TCR-HLA and TCR-CMV co-occurrence, with a repertoire-size bias correction applied to TCR pairs. To estimate false discovery rates, a later analysis permuted the HLA or CMV assignments 20 times. A later analysis grouped co-occurring TCRs with DBSCAN, adding TCRdist sequence similarity when clustering within HLA-allele-positive subsets. Co-occurrence clustering excluded repertoires with fewer than 30,000 or more than 120,000 public chains, plus five with anomalous nucleotide sharing. TCRdb obtained this table from immuneACCESS and retained in-frame rearrangements with V and J assigned. These tables miss some clones; where compared with another copy, unresolved V genes account for less than half of the shortfall, and the remainder is unexplained. V and J calls and clone size follow that table, whereas D and trimming were derived from the DNA. In this sample the table shows a few hundred thousand clones, around 75% of which occur a single time. The ten largest clones capture under 2% of the sample.

Based on the germline V gene, the CDR1 and CDR2 sequences are LGHNT and FRNRAP. The CDR3 starts with the cysteine, ends with the phenylalanine, and has 15 residues. Just CDR3 DNA is preserved here, 45 bases in frame from base 1. V is reduced by 5 bases and J by 1 base, leaving a spacing of 11 bases between them. The sequence was collected from a woman aged 30 to 39 in good health and CMV-seronegative. Sequenced material: PBMCs. In this chain, TRBV12-5 is recombined with TRBJ2-2; TRBD1 is a possible D gene, resting on 6 matching bases. The CDR3 protein is CASGPGHWNTGELFF. Read as DNA, the sequence is TGTGCTAGTGGTCCGGGACACTGGAACACCGGGGAGCTGTTTTTT.